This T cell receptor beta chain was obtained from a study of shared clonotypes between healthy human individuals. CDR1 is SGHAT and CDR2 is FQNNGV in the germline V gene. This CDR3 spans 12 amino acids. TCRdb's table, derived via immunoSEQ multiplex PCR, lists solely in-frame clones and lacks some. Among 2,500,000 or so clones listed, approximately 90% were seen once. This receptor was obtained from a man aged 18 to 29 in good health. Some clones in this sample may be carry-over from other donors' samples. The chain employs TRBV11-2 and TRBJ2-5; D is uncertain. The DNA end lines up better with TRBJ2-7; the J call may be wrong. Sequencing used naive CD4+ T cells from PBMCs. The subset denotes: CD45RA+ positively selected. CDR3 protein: CASSPSLGEQYF. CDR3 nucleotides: TGTGCCAGCAGCCCGTCACTCGGCGAGCAGTACTTC.